The 28 T cell receptor beta chains presented below share a single source sample, sequenced in a study of shared clonotypes between healthy human individuals. The method was immunoSEQ multiplex PCR; TCRdb's version includes in-frame clones alone and lacks a portion of them. In the table there are about 1 million clones, around 75% of which are singletons. Sequencing was carried out using memory CD4+ T cells sorted from blood. Sample subset: CD45RA-negative fraction. These receptors were taken from a man in his late teens or twenties in good health.

V usage is TRBV6-1 and J usage is TRBJ2-4, with 8 bases that match TRBD2. V lost 3 bases, J lost 0 bases, and 7 bases stayed unmatched. The CDR3 is made up of 17 amino acids. CDR1 and CDR2 from the germline V gene are MNHNS and SASEGT. The CDR3 region is CASSEVTGLGAKNIQYF. As DNA, the CDR3 is TGTGCCAGCAGTGAGGTAACGGGACTAGGAGCCAAAAACATTCAGTACTTC.

This chain links TRBV5-4 with TRBJ1-3; TRBD1 might be the D (6 bases). Deletions cut 0 bases from V and 7 bases from J, with 8 bases between. The CDR3 totals 13 residues. Per germline, CDR1 SGHNT and CDR2 YYREEE (reference sequence). CDR3 amino acids: CASSLDRANTIYF. CDR3 coding DNA: TGTGCCAGCAGCTTGGACAGGGCGAACACCATATATTTT. Variable domain in full (rest from reference TRBV5-4 and TRBJ1-3): ETGVTQSPTHLIKTRGQQVTLRCSSQSGHNTVSWYQQALGQGPQFIFQYYREEENGRGNFPPRFSGLQFPNYSSELNVNALELDDSALYLCASSLDRANTIYFGEGSWLTVV.

This clone occurred a few times. The chain recombines TRBV19 with TRBJ2-7; D perhaps matches TRBD1 (7 bases). V lost 3 bases and J 0 bases, leaving 12 bases between the germline ends. CDR1 and CDR2 (germline): LNHDA, SQIVND (reference sequence). This CDR3 comprises 15 residues. CDR3 region: CASSMGGQYSYEQYF. CDR3 nucleotides: TGTGCCAGTAGTATGGGGGGACAGTACTCCTACGAGCAGTACTTC.

This clone was recorded only once. The gene calls are TRBV6-1 and TRBJ1-3; 10 nucleotides line up with TRBD1. Germline V gives CDR1 MNHNS, CDR2 SASEGT. V was pared by 4 bases and J by 10 bases, with 10 bases of the junction left unmatched. CDR3 length: 15 residues. Written as DNA, the CDR3 is TGTGCCAGCAGTGTAGCCGGGACAGGGGAGCGGACCATATATTTT. Translated: CASSVAGTGERTIYF.

V is TRBV7-8 and J is TRBJ2-7; 11 bases map to TRBD2. Per germline, CDR1 SGHVS and CDR2 FQNEAQ. This CDR3 has 17 amino acids. The V gene end was trimmed by 5 bases and the J gene end by 9 bases; junction bases not matched to a gene: 18. The CDR3 DNA follows: TGTGCCAGCAGCCTGATGGGACTAGCGGACCCAAGTCCGGGGCAGTACTTC. Its protein product is CASSLMGLADPSPGQYF.

The chain uses TRBV28 and TRBJ1-5; weak D call: TRBD1 (5 bases). Germline assignment: CDR1 MDHEN and CDR2 SYDVKM. V dropped 8 bases and J dropped 6 bases, with 14 bases sitting between them. The CDR3 runs to 13 residues. The CDR3 is CASGPGVFQPQHF. For the CDR3, the DNA is TGTGCCAGCGGCCCGGGGGTTTTTCAGCCCCAGCATTTT.

This chain connects TRBV5-1 to TRBJ2-3; 8 bases match TRBD1. J lost 7 bases, V lost 1 base, and 8 bases had no gene match. CDR1 is SGHRS, CDR2 YFSETQ, per germline. There are 15 residues in the CDR3. The CDR3 spells CASSLTAGGANTQYF. CDR3 coding DNA: TGCGCCAGCAGCTTGACGGCAGGGGGCGCAAATACGCAGTATTTT.

The J gene is TRBJ2-7, the V gene TRBV28, with 9 positions matching TRBD1. In germline, CDR1 is MDHEN, CDR2 SYDVKM. There are 15 residues in the CDR3. V gave up 3 bases and J gave up 3 bases; unmatched junction bases: 6. For the CDR3, the DNA is TGTGCCAGCAGTTTCAACAGGGGGCGCTTCTACGAGCAGTACTTC. Protein: CASSFNRGRFYEQYF.

This clone came up a few times. The chain carries TRBV4-3 and TRBJ2-7, with 9 bases that match TRBD2. Per the germline V gene, CDR1 is LGHNA and CDR2 is YSLEER. There are 18 residues in the CDR3. J gave up 1 base and V 4 bases, and 14 bases lay outside the gene matches. The CDR3 loop is CASSRGLAISSSSYEQYF. The CDR3 nucleotides are TGCGCCAGCAGCCGAGGACTAGCGATTTCGTCAAGTTCCTACGAGCAGTACTTC.

The chain uses TRBV5-1 and TRBJ2-5, with D uncertain. The CDR3 runs 14 residues. The V end was cut by 0 bases, the J end by 0 bases, with 6 bases between. Looked up from germline, CDR1 is SGHRS and CDR2 is YFSETQ. This CDR3 reads CASSLATNQETQYF. The CDR3 DNA reads TGCGCCAGCAGCTTGGCGACAAACCAAGAGACCCAGTACTTC.

J is TRBJ1-4 and V is TRBV28, with 9 bases lining up with TRBD1. Germline values: CDR1 MDHEN, CDR2 SYDVKM. Trimming removed 1 base from V and 4 bases from J; junction bases left unmatched: 7. This CDR3 contains 17 residues. CDR3 loop: CASSLLGQGSGNEKLFF. The CDR3 region has the DNA TGTGCCAGCAGTTTATTGGGACAGGGCTCTGGTAATGAAAAACTGTTTTTT.

The chain combines TRBV11-2 with TRBJ2-2; D gene ambiguous. Between the trimmed V and J ends, which lost 5 bases and 4 bases, there was a span of 11 bases. CDR3 length: 14 amino acids. In germline, CDR1 is SGHAT, CDR2 FQNNGV. CDR3 nucleotides: TGTGCCAGCAGCCCCCAGGACCCCACCGGGGAGCTGTTTTTT. Amino acid sequence: CASSPQDPTGELFF. Filled out from reference TRBV11-2 and TRBJ2-2, the complete variable domain reads EAGVAQSPRYKIIEKRQSVAFWCNPISGHATLYWYQQILGQGPKLLIQFQNNGVVDDSQLPKDRFSAERLKGVDSTLKIQPAKLEDSAVYLCASSPQDPTGELFFGEGSRLTVL.

The chain combines TRBV7-3 with TRBJ1-1; D remains ambiguous. Between the trimmed V and J ends, which lost 3 bases and 1 base, there was a span of 6 bases. Germline assignment: CDR1 SGHTA and CDR2 FQGTGA. CDR3 length equals 13 residues. CDR3 DNA: TGTGCCAGCAGCTTCTATAAGAACACTGAAGCTTTCTTT. Translation: CASSFYKNTEAFF.

The chain has TRBV18 and TRBJ2-1, with 14 bases aligning to TRBD2. This CDR3 has 17 residues. Germline V gene data show CDR1 as KGHSH and CDR2 as LQKENI. The ends lost 6 bases at V and 7 bases at J; junction bases unmatched: 11. As DNA, the CDR3 is TGTGCCAGCTCTCCCACGGGACTAGCGGGAGTAGGGAATGAGCAGTTCTTC. It yields the protein CASSPTGLAGVGNEQFF.

The rearrangement joins TRBV9 to TRBJ2-2; 7 bases align to TRBD2. From germline, CDR1 is SGDLS and CDR2 YYNGEE. The CDR3 is made up of 16 amino acids. Trimming cost V 2 bases and J 4 bases; bases outside gene matches: 8. This CDR3 is CASSVGSSGLTGELFF. CDR3 nucleotides: TGTGCCAGCAGCGTCGGGTCTAGCGGTCTCACCGGGGAGCTGTTTTTT. Drawing the rest from reference TRBV9 and TRBJ2-2, the complete variable domain is DSGVTQTPKHLITATGQRVTLRCSPRSGDLSVYWYQQSLDQGLQFLIQYYNGEERAKGNILERFSAQQFPDLHSELNLSSLELGDSALYFCASSVGSSGLTGELFFGEGSRLTVL.

The rearrangement uses TRBV5-1 and TRBJ2-5, with D possibly matching TRBD2 (7 bases). The CDR3 loop spans 16 amino acids. Germline V gene sequence: CDR1 SGHRS, CDR2 YFSETQ. V shed 4 bases and J shed 2 bases, with 18 bases lying between them. CDR3 in DNA: TGCGCCAGCAGCCTAGGGGGGGCCTCGAGACAAGAGACCCAGTACTTC. It specifies CASSLGGASRQETQYF.

This clone was counted at least ten times. The same CDR3 can be traced to other DNA sequences in this sample. CDR3 nucleotide sequence: TGTGCCAGCAGCGATAAGTACGAGCAGTACTTC. Translation gives CASSDKYEQYF. The chain joins TRBV6-1 to TRBJ2-7, with D unclear. Per germline, CDR1 MNHNS and CDR2 SASEGT. The CDR3 consists of 11 residues. V shed 6 bases and J shed 4 bases, with 7 bases lying between them.

A word on this clone: Germline is not matched at one junction end, which may reflect a read error. V gene TRBV7-7 combines with J gene TRBJ2-2; D remains unclear. CDR1 is SSHAT, CDR2 FNYEAQ, per germline (reference sequence). The CDR3 covers 15 residues. For the CDR3, the DNA is TGTGCTAGCAGCTTAGGCTCAGGCAACACCGGGGAGCTGTTTTTT. Protein sequence: CASSLGSGNTGELFF.

This chain connects TRBV10-3 to TRBJ2-1; D possibly corresponds to TRBD2 (5 bases). Germline V gives CDR1 ENHRY, CDR2 SYGVKD. The CDR3 loop spans 14 amino acids. V lost 6 bases, J lost 5 bases, and 14 bases lay in between. The CDR3 DNA sequence: TGTGCCATCAGCGGGAAGGCAGTCAACAATGAGCAGTTCTTC. It translates to CAISGKAVNNEQFF.

The V call is TRBV21-1, the J call TRBJ2-7; TRBD2, the D gene given by the table, was not confirmed from the DNA. TRBV21-1 is reported as a pseudogene. This CDR3 has 15 amino acids. CDR3 sequence reads: CASSSQGRGTYEQYF. CDR3 DNA sequence: TGTGCCAGCAGCAGCCAGGGGAGGGGAACCTACGAGCAGTACTTC.

The chain joins TRBV5-4 to TRBJ2-7; D may be TRBD2 (6 bases). There are 15 residues in the CDR3. Germline loops: CDR1 SGHNT, CDR2 YYREEE (reference sequence). Trimming shortened V by 4 bases and J by 3 bases, and 17 bases separated the two germline ends. The CDR3 loop reads CASSLFPGLDYEQYF. CDR3 sequence (DNA): TGTGCCAGCAGCCTATTTCCGGGACTTGACTACGAGCAGTACTTC.

The rearrangement links TRBV7-2 to TRBJ2-7; 10 bases map to TRBD1. The junction had 1 base not matched to a gene; V was cut back by 4 bases and J by 7 bases. The germline CDR1 and CDR2 sequences are SGHTA and FQGNSA. CDR3 length: 12 residues. CDR3 sequence: CASSWTGGEQYF. The DNA of the CDR3 is TGTGCCAGCAGCTGGACAGGGGGTGAGCAGTACTTC. Full variable domain (outside the CDR3, taken from reference TRBV7-2 and TRBJ2-7): GAGVSQSPSNKVTEKGKDVELRCDPISGHTALYWYRQSLGQGLEFLIYFQGNSAPDKSGLPSDRFSAERTGGSVSTLTIQRTQQEDSAVYLCASSWTGGEQYFGPGTRLTVT.

This clone has more than one count but fewer than ten. This rearrangement joins TRBV6-1 to TRBJ2-7; D unclear. The CDR3 sequence is 13 residues long. V lost 0 bases to trimming and J lost 9 bases, with 12 bases between them. In germline, CDR1 is MNHNS, CDR2 SASEGT. In DNA form, the CDR3 reads TGTGCCAGCAGTGAAGCGGTATTAAAGGGGCAGTACTTC. It codes for CASSEAVLKGQYF.

The CDR3 here is CASRSGTSGSSETQYF. The CDR3 bases are TGCGCCAGCAGATCCGGGACTAGCGGGAGTAGCGAGACCCAGTACTTC. The V call is TRBV5-1, the J call TRBJ2-5; 14 bases line up with TRBD2. Germline CDR1 SGHRS, CDR2 YFSETQ. The V gene end was trimmed by 5 bases and the J gene end by 5 bases; junction bases not matched to a gene: 8. The CDR3 extends over 16 amino acids.

This clone was found once. Other DNA sequences in this sample translate to the same CDR3. The chain uses TRBV4-1 and TRBJ1-1, with no clear D. This CDR3 contains 15 residues. The V end was cut by 2 bases, the J end by 2 bases, with 12 bases between. The germline CDR1 and CDR2 sequences are MGHRA and YSYEKL. CDR3 sequence (DNA): TGCGCCAGCAGCCAAACCTTTACAGATAACACTGAAGCTTTCTTT. As protein: CASSQTFTDNTEAFF.

The chain joins TRBV19 to TRBJ2-1; 11 positions match TRBD2. V was clipped by 4 bases and J by 5 bases; unmatched bases: 7. The CDR3 totals 16 residues. Germline assignment: CDR1 LNHDA and CDR2 SQIVND (reference sequence). CDR3 residues: CASSTLLAGVNNEQFF. Written as DNA, the CDR3 is TGTGCCAGTAGTACCCTACTAGCGGGAGTAAACAATGAGCAGTTCTTC.

The genes are TRBV7-8 and TRBJ2-5, with D possibly being TRBD1 or TRBD2 (7 bases each). Trimming pared 0 bases from V and 1 base from J, leaving 15 bases between. CDR3 length: 17 amino acids. Germline-derived CDR1 and CDR2 are SGHVS and FQNEAQ. DNA of the CDR3: TGTGCCAGCAGCTTAGCCCCGACAGGGAGGGCCCAAGAGACCCAGTACTTC. This gives the protein CASSLAPTGRAQETQYF.

As concerns this clone: This sequence may be a read error, since a much larger clone differs from it by one base. The same CDR3 can be traced to other DNA sequences in this sample. The genes are TRBV6-1 and TRBJ1-6; D is possibly TRBD1 (5 bases). V dropped 4 bases and J dropped 2 bases, with 6 bases sitting between them. Germline V CDR1 and CDR2: MNHNS, SASEGT. This CDR3 has 14 residues. This CDR3 is CASSAGPYNSPLHF. The DNA of the CDR3 is TGTGCCAGCAGTGCAGGGCCCTATAATTCACCCCTCCACTTT.